The TCR beta chain described here comes from a study of blood T cells in healthy people across ages. This clonotype was detected only a few times. Donors ranged from roughly 6 to 95 years old and were healthy Caucasians in Russia. Combining a sample-barcoded 5' primer with a J-beta primer mix, a second PCR ran for roughly 7 to 11 cycles. Each CDR3 protein gets one entry after TCRdb re-called the 5' RACE reads with MiXCR. The table records some 1.5 million distinct CDR3 sequences, over 25% of them present only once. Sequencing was carried out using blood. This clonotype originated in a woman between 25 and 40 years old in good health.

CDR3 protein: CASSEYPDNEKLFF. The CDR3 DNA reads as TGTGCCAGCAGTGAATATCCAGATAATGAAAAACTGTTTTTT. The rearrangement joins TRBV25-1 to TRBJ1-4; D gene unclear. Trimming took off 0 bases at V and 4 bases at J, with 6 bases between the two ends. Germline CDR1 is MGHDK and CDR2 is SYGVNS. The CDR3 covers 14 residues.